The 27 T cell receptor beta chains presented below share a single source sample, sequenced in a study of blood T cell repertoires in COVID-19. Libraries were prepared by immunoSEQ multiplex PCR; TCRdb keeps only in-frame clonotypes and omits some of them. Among approximately 210,000 clones, about 91% were seen once, and the ten largest hold 1.5%. Sequenced: peripheral blood. Receptors originate from a man aged 18 to 35 with active or convalescent COVID-19.

This clone was found once. A read error may account for a junction end that differs from germline. The chain is built from TRBV28 and TRBJ1-4; D is undetermined. The CDR3 has 14 residues. CDR1 and CDR2 (germline): MDHEN, SYDVKM. This CDR3 reads CASSLWEENEKLFF. The DNA of the CDR3 is TGTGCCAGCAGCTTATGGGAGGAAAATGAAAAACTGTTTTTT.

This clone has just one count. The rearrangement links TRBV19 to TRBJ2-1; unclear D gene. Germline V gene data show CDR1 as LNHDA and CDR2 as SQIVND (reference sequence). The CDR3 has 12 amino acids. V lost 5 bases, J lost 3 bases, and 5 bases lay in between. The CDR3 protein is CASSRGYNEQFF. The CDR3 region has the DNA TGTGCCAGTAGTCGCGGCTACAATGAGCAGTTCTTC.

The chain employs TRBV6-6 and TRBJ2-2, with no clear D. The CDR3 is 14 residues long. V shed 10 bases and J shed 6 bases, with 18 bases lying between them. Per the germline V gene, CDR1 is MNHNY and CDR2 is SVGAGI (reference sequence). This CDR3 is CATEWVASPGELFF. In DNA form, the CDR3 reads TGTGCCACTGAGTGGGTAGCATCCCCCGGGGAGCTGTTTTTT.

In nucleotides, the CDR3 is TGTGCCAGCGCCCCGGGAGCTTACGAGCAGTACTTC. It codes for CASAPGAYEQYF. The rearrangement joins TRBV14 to TRBJ2-7; weak D call: TRBD2 (6 bases). The CDR3 has 12 amino acids. Trimming shortened V by 8 bases and J by 4 bases, and 12 bases separated the two germline ends. CDR1 is SGHDN, CDR2 FVKESK, per germline.

CDR3 DNA sequence: TGTGCCAGCGGGCAGGGTAGGAGAAACACCATATATTTT. Translation: CASGQGRRNTIYF. The chain is built from TRBV28 and TRBJ1-3; a possible D gene is TRBD1 (5 bases). Germline V CDR1 and CDR2: MDHEN, SYDVKM. Trimming left V 8 bases short and J 5 bases short, with 13 bases between. The CDR3 runs 13 residues.

This chain joins TRBV18 and TRBJ2-5; unclear D gene. Looked up from germline, CDR1 is KGHSH and CDR2 is LQKENI. The ends were cut back, 6 bases at V and 5 bases at J, with 13 bases in the middle. The CDR3 is made up of 13 amino acids. Written as DNA, the CDR3 is TGTGCCAGCTCGCCCAGTGAATTGGAGACCCAGTACTTC. It is translated as CASSPSELETQYF.

The chain recombines TRBV7-9 with TRBJ2-2, with D maybe TRBD2 (5 bases). This CDR3 spans 13 amino acids. CDR1 and CDR2 from the germline V gene are SEHNR and FQNEAQ (reference sequence). The V end lost 5 bases, the J end lost 7 bases, and 11 bases lay between the germline ends. The CDR3 reads CASSPPGSGELFF. The CDR3 nucleotides read TGTGCCAGCAGCCCCCCGGGGAGCGGGGAGCTGTTTTTT.

The chain links TRBV5-1 to TRBJ1-2, with 7 bases identical to TRBD1. V gave up 0 bases and J gave up 2 bases; unmatched junction bases: 4. Germline CDR1 and CDR2: SGHRS and YFSETQ. The CDR3 has 15 residues. CDR3 sequence reads: CASSLVTGANYGYTF. CDR3 nucleotides: TGCGCCAGCAGCTTGGTTACAGGGGCCAACTATGGCTACACCTTC.

V is TRBV11-2 and J is TRBJ2-7; 8 bases are shared with TRBD1. Per the germline V gene, CDR1 is SGHAT and CDR2 is FQNNGV. Trimming took 3 bases from V and 0 from J; bases not matched to a gene: 4. The CDR3 consists of 15 residues. CDR3 bases: TGTGCCAGCAGCTTGGGACAGGAGAACTCCTACGAGCAGTACTTC. This gives the protein CASSLGQENSYEQYF.

The chain's CDR3 is CASSYPGGIFGNQPQHF. DNA for the CDR3: TGTGCCAGCAGTTATCCTGGGGGGATTTTTGGCAATCAGCCCCAGCATTTT. The chain joins TRBV6-2 or TRBV6-3 to TRBJ1-5, with D tentatively TRBD1 (5 bases). The germline gives CDR1 MNHEY, CDR2 SVGEGT. The V gene lost 3 bases and the J gene lost 2 bases, with 17 bases spanning the gap. There are 17 residues in the CDR3.

The chain uses TRBV6-2 or TRBV6-3 and TRBJ1-2; no clear D. Germline V gene data show CDR1 as MNHEY and CDR2 as SVGEGT. V gave up 1 base and J gave up 6 bases, with 6 bases separating them. CDR3 size: 12 residues. CDR3 nucleotides: TGTGCCAGCAGTTACTTTAGTGATGGCTACACCTTC. Translated: CASSYFSDGYTF.

This sequence joins TRBV30 and TRBJ2-7; weak D call: TRBD2 (5 bases). This CDR3 contains 13 residues. The V end lost 0 bases, the J end lost 6 bases, and 12 bases lay between the germline ends. Germline V gene data show CDR1 as GTSNPN and CDR2 as SVGIG (reference sequence). The CDR3 sequence is CAWSVLDRGEQYF. DNA of the CDR3: TGTGCCTGGAGTGTACTAGACCGAGGCGAGCAGTACTTC.

The V and J genes are TRBV2 and TRBJ2-1, with D perhaps matching TRBD2 (5 bases). V was clipped by 7 bases and J by 7 bases, with 14 bases between them. The CDR3 length is 13 residues. Germline-derived CDR1 and CDR2 are SNHLY and FYNNEI. In nucleotides, the CDR3 is TGTGCCAGCACCCTAATAAGGAGGAATGAGCAGTTCTTC. Its translation is CASTLIRRNEQFF.

V and J are TRBV7-9 and TRBJ1-2; maybe TRBD1 (6 bases). The CDR3 extends over 14 amino acids. Germline CDR1 and CDR2: SEHNR and FQNEAQ (reference sequence). Trimming stripped 4 bases from V and 8 bases from J, with 17 bases between. This CDR3 reads CASSSLSGAIGYTF. DNA for the CDR3: TGTGCCAGCAGCTCCCTTTCAGGGGCTATAGGCTACACCTTC.

V is TRBV7-9 and J is TRBJ1-1; D is unresolved. The V gene lost 4 bases and the J gene lost 11 bases, with 14 bases spanning the gap. From germline, CDR1 is SEHNR and CDR2 FQNEAQ (reference sequence). This CDR3 spans 12 amino acids. The CDR3 coding sequence is TGTGCCAGCAGCTCGCAAAGAAGGGAGGCTTTCTTT. Its translation is CASSSQRREAFF.

The chain employs TRBV18 and TRBJ1-1, with 7 bases aligning to TRBD1. V dropped 3 bases and J dropped 6; count of bases not matched to a gene: 4. This CDR3 is built from 13 residues. The germline V gene has CDR1 KGHSH and CDR2 LQKENI. The DNA of the CDR3 is TGTGCCAGCTCACCTCAGGGGGTACCTGAAGCTTTCTTT. Translated: CASSPQGVPEAFF.

Only one count was recorded for this clone. The chain uses TRBV4-2 and TRBJ2-2, with 7 bases lining up with TRBD2. The CDR3 totals 17 residues. V was clipped by 4 bases and J by 6 bases; unmatched bases: 14. The germline gives CDR1 LGHNA, CDR2 YNFKEQ. CDR3 sequence: CASSPGGSRPSAGELFF. In DNA, the CDR3 is TGTGCCAGCAGCCCTGGCGGGAGCCGGCCTAGTGCCGGGGAGCTGTTTTTT.

The chain combines TRBV5-6 with TRBJ2-1, with 7 bases identical to TRBD2. Germline CDR1 reads SGHDT; CDR2 reads YYEEEE. This CDR3 region has 16 residues. V trimming: 0 bases; J trimming: 4 bases; junction bases outside the gene matches: 7. The CDR3: CASSLEGTSVYNEQFF. The CDR3 DNA reads as TGTGCCAGCAGCTTGGAGGGTACTAGCGTGTACAATGAGCAGTTCTTC.

This sequence joins TRBV7-8 and TRBJ1-2; D gene uncertain. The CDR3 sequence is 14 residues long. The V end lost 4 bases, the J end lost 4 bases, and 13 bases lay between the germline ends. CDR1 and CDR2 from the germline V gene are SGHVS and FQNEAQ. In DNA form, the CDR3 reads TGTGCCAGCAGCTCCGTAGACACCGTCTATGGCTACACCTTC. Translated: CASSSVDTVYGYTF.

The chain recombines TRBV5-1 with TRBJ1-1; 8 bases fit TRBD1. The germline V gene encodes CDR1 SGHRS and CDR2 YFSETQ. The junction had 4 bases not matched to a gene; V was cut back by 4 bases and J by 2 bases. The CDR3 is made up of 14 amino acids. The CDR3 is CASSGGQGNTEAFF. As DNA, the CDR3 is TGCGCCAGCAGCGGAGGACAGGGAAACACTGAAGCTTTCTTT.

The chain couples TRBV29-1 to TRBJ1-3; tentative D call: TRBD1 (6 bases). The CDR3 runs to 15 residues. Germline CDR1 SQVTM, CDR2 ANQGSEA. Trimming cost V 6 bases and J 0 bases, with 15 bases left between them. CDR3 DNA: TGCAGCGTGGGCTCGGGACAAGGCTCTGGAAACACCATATATTTT. Translating it yields CSVGSGQGSGNTIYF.

V and J are TRBV25-1 and TRBJ1-5, with D unclear. The CDR3 extends over 16 amino acids. With 4 bases removed from V and 0 bases from J, the gap between germline ends came to 13 bases. CDR1 is MGHDK and CDR2 is SYGVNS in the germline V gene. The CDR3 here is CASSAGLDGSNQPQHF. For the CDR3, the DNA is TGTGCCAGCAGTGCCGGGTTGGATGGTAGCAATCAGCCCCAGCATTTT.

As to this clone: The sample contains more than one DNA sequence encoding this CDR3. The rearrangement joins TRBV12-3 or TRBV12-4 to TRBJ2-1; a possible D gene is TRBD2 (6 bases). V was clipped by 2 bases and J by 7 bases, with 6 bases between them. The CDR3 has 12 amino acids. The CDR3 reads CASSLRGNEQFF. DNA of the CDR3: TGTGCCAGCAGTTTACGGGGGAATGAGCAGTTCTTC.

The rearrangement links TRBV5-4 to TRBJ1-3; a weak D match, TRBD1 (5 bases). Germline loops: CDR1 SGHNT, CDR2 YYREEE (reference sequence). The V gene lost 4 bases and the J gene lost 4 bases, with 18 bases spanning the gap. There are 16 residues in the CDR3. This CDR3 is CASSPGVAGPGNTIYF. In DNA form, the CDR3 reads TGTGCCAGCAGCCCGGGGGTTGCGGGGCCAGGAAACACCATATATTTT.

This clone was recorded once. This chain uses TRBV30 with TRBJ1-1; 11 positions match TRBD1. There are 14 residues in the CDR3. Trimming cost V 3 bases and J 5 bases; bases outside gene matches: 5. CDR1 and CDR2 from the germline V gene are GTSNPN and SVGIG (reference sequence). The CDR3 region is CAWSWTGGLTEAFF. The CDR3 DNA is TGTGCCTGGAGCTGGACAGGGGGCTTAACTGAAGCTTTCTTT.

The chain is built from TRBV19 and TRBJ1-6; weak D call: TRBD1 (5 bases). CDR1 is LNHDA, CDR2 SQIVND, per germline (reference sequence). The V end lost 5 bases, the J end lost 10 bases, and 18 bases lay between the germline ends. CDR3 size: 15 residues. CDR3 coding DNA: TGTGCCAGTAGTCCCTCTGGGCAGGGAGGCTCACCCCTCCACTTT. Amino acids: CASSPSGQGGSPLHF.

This clone was seen once. The V gene is TRBV6-2 or TRBV6-3, the J gene TRBJ2-7; TRBD2 aligns across 12 bases. V lost 2 bases, J lost 2 bases, and 1 base stayed unmatched. The CDR3 spans 15 residues. Per the germline V gene, CDR1 is MNHEY and CDR2 is SVGEGT. This CDR3 reads CASSYGLAGTYEQYF. As DNA, the CDR3 is TGTGCCAGCAGTTACGGACTAGCGGGGACCTACGAGCAGTACTTC.